This T cell receptor (beta chain) originates from a study of breast tumors, draining lymph nodes, adjacent tissues. Study-wide points: Compared with basal-like, luminal-like tumors shared significantly more repertoire with nontumor tissue.

V was pared by 5 bases and J by 0 bases, with 20 bases between. Germline CDR1 is MDHEN and CDR2 is SYDVKM. The CDR3 runs to 19 residues. TCRdb passed the multiplex PCR reads through MiXCR, listing each CDR3 protein once. The table lists over 60,000 distinct CDR3 sequences, 57% of them singletons. This clonotype was detected many times. Its antigen remains unidentified. Specimen: breast tumor tissue. The sequence derives from a female donor with breast cancer. Some clones in this sample may be carry-over from other donors' samples. The chain couples TRBV28 to TRBJ2-6, with D tentatively TRBD1 (6 bases). DNA of the CDR3: TGTGCCAGCAGTCCATCATTTAGGACAGCTGGCTCTGGGGCCAACGTCCTGACTTTC. Translating gives CASSPSFRTAGSGANVLTF.